The 15 T cell receptor beta chains below were found in one sample sequenced in a study of STAT5B mutations in CD4+ large granular lymphocyte leukemia. Method: immunoSEQ multiplex PCR; TCRdb's copy keeps in-frame clones and lacks some. The table includes some 23,000 clones, 70% to 80% detected once. Sequencing input: CD4+ T cells from blood buffy coats. These receptors originate from a human donor in good health.

The gene calls are TRBV27 and TRBJ2-7; TRBD1 is a possible D gene (6 bases). Trimming pared 10 bases from V and 13 bases from J, leaving 20 bases between. Germline CDR1 and CDR2: MNHEY and SMNVEV (reference sequence). CDR3 size: 11 residues. CDR3 DNA sequence: TGTGCCATCATACTGGACAGTGGGGGTTACGTC. Translation gives CAIILDSGGYV.

The chain uses TRBV4-1 and TRBJ2-3; D is possibly TRBD2 (6 bases). Germline CDR1 MGHRA, CDR2 YSYEKL. This CDR3 has 15 residues. With 5 bases removed from V and 2 bases from J, the gap between germline ends came to 14 bases. CDR3 coding DNA: TGCGCCAGCAGCATGCTCCGGGAGACCACAGATACGCAGTATTTT. It codes for CASSMLRETTDTQYF.

V usage is TRBV13 and J usage is TRBJ2-2; TRBD1 aligns across 11 bases. The junction had 15 bases not matched to a gene; V was cut back by 5 bases and J by 7 bases. This CDR3 is 18 amino acids long. Germline loops: CDR1 PRHDT, CDR2 FYEKMQ (reference sequence). The CDR3 DNA reads as TGTGCCAGCAGCCCGCCTCCGGACAGGGGGCGTATTATCGGGGAGCTGTTTTTT. It is translated as CASSPPPDRGRIIGELFF.

The chain joins TRBV5-5 to TRBJ1-2; D gene ambiguous. CDR3 size: 15 residues. CDR1 and CDR2 (germline): SGHKS, YYEKEE (reference sequence). V shed 4 bases and J shed 5 bases, with 18 bases lying between them. CDR3 in amino acids: CASSHTTTESYGYTF. The CDR3 DNA sequence: TGTGCCAGCAGCCACACTACTACGGAAAGTTATGGCTACACCTTC.

The rearrangement uses TRBV15 and TRBJ2-3; D may be TRBD2 (5 bases). Per germline, CDR1 LNHNV and CDR2 YYDKDF (reference sequence). The V end was cut by 8 bases, the J end by 1 base, with 10 bases between. The CDR3 has 13 residues. CDR3 protein: CATRGRGTDTQYF. As DNA, the CDR3 is TGTGCCACCCGAGGGAGAGGCACAGATACGCAGTATTTT.

This clone has just a few counts. The V and J genes are TRBV7-2 and TRBJ1-2; D remains ambiguous. CDR1 and CDR2 (germline): SGHTA, FQGNSA. The CDR3 has 15 residues. V lost 3 bases to trimming and J lost 2 bases, with 13 bases between them. CDR3 sequence (DNA): TGTGCCAGCAGCTTGACCCGAAGGGCCAACTATGGCTACACCTTC. It translates to CASSLTRRANYGYTF.

The chain employs TRBV12-2 and TRBJ2-7; TRBD2, the table's D call, lacks a check against the DNA. TRBV12-2 is described as a pseudogene. The CDR3 contains 10 residues. CDR3 DNA sequence: TGTGCGGAAGAGAGGCGACTACAGTACGTC. Amino acid sequence: CAEERRLQYV.

The chain combines TRBV6-4 with TRBJ2-3; D assignment may be TRBD1 or TRBD2 (5 bases each). V shed 3 bases and J shed 10 bases, with 17 bases lying between them. This CDR3 comprises 14 residues. Germline CDR1 reads MRHNA; CDR2 reads SNTAGT. The CDR3 loop reads CASSESWGSSPQYF. The CDR3 DNA reads TGTGCCAGCAGTGAGTCCTGGGGGTCAAGCCCGCAGTATTTT.

This rearrangement joins TRBV5-1 to TRBJ1-3; D gene uncertain. The CDR3 contains 15 residues. Trimming shortened V by 0 bases and J by 0 bases, and 7 bases separated the two germline ends. CDR1 and CDR2 (germline): SGHRS, YFSETQ. The DNA for the CDR3 is TGCGCCAGCAGCTTGGAAGCGGTCTCTGGAAACACCATATATTTT. Translated: CASSLEAVSGNTIYF.

V and J are TRBV29-1 and TRBJ2-2, with D perhaps matching TRBD2 (8 bases). Trimming shortened V by 6 bases and J by 4 bases, and 18 bases separated the two germline ends. CDR1 is SQVTM and CDR2 is ANQGSEA in the germline V gene. This CDR3 region has 15 residues. The CDR3 region is CSVEREGAVTGELFF. In nucleotides, the CDR3 is TGCAGCGTCGAACGGGAGGGGGCGGTCACCGGGGAGCTGTTTTTT.

This chain links TRBV28 with TRBJ2-2, with D possibly TRBD2 on 6 matching bases. Germline-derived CDR1 and CDR2 are MDHEN and SYDVKM. Between the trimmed V and J ends, which lost 8 bases and 1 base, there was a span of 11 bases. CDR3 length: 14 amino acids. In DNA, the CDR3 is TGTGCCAGCCTAGGGGAGGTGAACACCGGGGAGCTGTTTTTT. This translates into CASLGEVNTGELFF.

This chain connects TRBV10-2 to TRBJ2-1, with D maybe TRBD2 (6 bases). The CDR3 has 16 amino acids. Germline V gives CDR1 WSHSY, CDR2 SAAADI. The germline V and J ends were trimmed by 3 bases and 7 bases, with 19 bases remaining between them. The chain's CDR3 is CASSDPSSGRLNEQFF. The CDR3 nucleotides are TGCGCCAGCAGTGACCCATCGAGCGGGCGACTTAATGAGCAGTTCTTC.

In this sample, this clone turned up a few times. The J gene is TRBJ1-5, the V gene TRBV27; maybe TRBD1 (6 bases). V dropped 5 bases and J dropped 0 bases, with 11 bases sitting between them. Germline CDR1 and CDR2: MNHEY and SMNVEV (reference sequence). The CDR3 consists of 15 residues. In DNA form, the CDR3 reads TGTGCCAGCAGTCTACTACAGGGTAGCAATCAGCCCCAGCATTTT. It encodes CASSLLQGSNQPQHF.

Only a few counts were recorded for this clone. This chain joins TRBV7-2 and TRBJ1-1; D is perhaps TRBD1 (5 bases). The germline CDR1 and CDR2 sequences are SGHTA and FQGNSA. V was pared by 5 bases and J by 1 base, with 14 bases between. The CDR3 extends over 15 amino acids. The CDR3: CASSPRQTQNTEAFF. In DNA form, the CDR3 reads TGTGCCAGCAGCCCAAGACAGACACAGAACACTGAAGCTTTCTTT.

This chain links TRBV7-3 with TRBJ2-7; D might be TRBD1 (6 bases). Trimming pared 6 bases from V and 1 base from J, leaving 13 bases between. The CDR3 covers 14 residues. Germline V lookup: CDR1 SGHTA, CDR2 FQGTGA. The CDR3 reads CASSLNRVSYEQYF. CDR3 sequence (DNA): TGTGCCAGCAGTCTAAACAGGGTTTCCTACGAGCAGTACTTC. Full variable domain (rest looked up from reference TRBV7-3 and TRBJ2-7): GAGVSQTPSNKVTEKGKYVELRCDPISGHTALYWYRQSLGQGPEFLIYFQGTGAADDSGLPNDRFFAVRPEGSVSTLKIQRTERGDSAVYLCASSLNRVSYEQYFGPGTRLTVT.